Each of the 27 T cell receptor beta chains below was sequenced from the same sample in a study of vaccination and CD4 T cells after COVID-19. For these receptors, no antigen is known. Treatment here: roughly 10-day PBMC culture with coronavirus spike peptide pools or control peptides (ViraFEST assay). Sequencing of DNA taken from cultured CD4+ T cells relied on the Oncomine TCR Beta short-read assay. MiXCR, run by TCRdb on the PCR reads, gives a single entry per CDR3 protein. The sample includes 15,000 to 20,000 distinct CDR3 sequences, roughly 50% of them seen just once. Sequencing used CD4+ T cells from blood, cultured in vitro. The source is a human donor who had recovered from COVID-19.

DNA for the CDR3: TGTGCCAGCAGTTCGATAGCGGGAGTGGAGACCCAGTACTTC. The encoded protein is CASSSIAGVETQYF. This chain joins TRBV6-5 and TRBJ2-5; TRBD2 aligns across 9 bases. CDR1 and CDR2 from the germline V gene are MNHEY and SVGAGI. J gave up 5 bases and V 4 bases, and 5 bases lay outside the gene matches. The CDR3 contains 14 residues.

The chain joins TRBV19 to TRBJ1-2; D is ambiguous. V was trimmed by 2 bases and J by 3 bases, leaving 16 bases between them. Germline V gives CDR1 LNHDA, CDR2 SQIVND (reference sequence). The CDR3 spans 16 residues. CDR3 nucleotides: TGTGCCAGTAGTATATCGGGCAGTACGTTCTACTATGGCTACACCTTC. Its translation is CASSISGSTFYYGYTF.

This clonotype has more than one count but fewer than ten. The DNA for the CDR3 is TGTGCCAGCAGCTCCCCAGACAGGGGGGATCAGCCCCAGCATTTT. Protein sequence: CASSSPDRGDQPQHF. This chain uses TRBV7-2 with TRBJ1-5; 9 bases align to TRBD1. CDR1 is SGHTA, CDR2 FQGNSA, per germline. The CDR3 runs to 15 residues. Trimming cost V 4 bases and J 5 bases; bases outside gene matches: 6.

V and J are TRBV7-3 and TRBJ2-7, with 8 bases identical to TRBD1. The ends lost 5 bases at V and 6 bases at J; junction bases unmatched: 6. CDR1 SGHTA and CDR2 FQGTGA come from the germline V gene. This CDR3 spans 13 amino acids. In nucleotides, the CDR3 is TGTGCCAGCAGCCAAGGACAGGGACTCGAGCAGTACTTC. Encoded protein: CASSQGQGLEQYF.

The chain couples TRBV30 to TRBJ2-3; 11 positions match TRBD2. The CDR3 extends over 15 amino acids. Per the germline V gene, CDR1 is GTSNPN and CDR2 is SVGIG (reference sequence). V shed 2 bases, J shed 5 bases, and the junction held 6 bases outside the gene matches. This CDR3 reads CAWSLSGRAVDTQYF. In DNA, the CDR3 is TGTGCCTGGAGTCTTAGCGGGAGGGCCGTAGATACGCAGTATTTT.

The rearrangement links TRBV7-8 to TRBJ2-7, with a tentative D call TRBD2 (6 bases). CDR1 is SGHVS, CDR2 FQNEAQ, per germline. The V gene lost 5 bases and the J gene lost 6 bases, with 23 bases spanning the gap. This CDR3 is built from 16 residues. CDR3 loop: CASSLPRARRAGEQYF. In nucleotides, the CDR3 is TGTGCCAGCAGCCTCCCCCGGGCCCGGAGGGCGGGCGAGCAGTACTTC.

This sequence joins TRBV5-4 and TRBJ2-4; the match to TRBD2 covers 12 bases. The CDR3 totals 15 residues. The J segment lost 6 bases and the V segment lost 4 bases, leaving 5 bases of the junction unmatched. CDR1 SGHNT and CDR2 YYREEE come from the germline V gene (reference sequence). The DNA for the CDR3 is TGTGCCAGCAGCCTAGCGGGGGGGCCAATAAACATTCAGTACTTC. Translating gives CASSLAGGPINIQYF.

As to this clonotype: A junction end diverges from the germline sequence, so it may reflect a read error. The V gene is TRBV27, the J gene TRBJ1-1; no firm D call. This CDR3 has 11 residues. The germline V gene has CDR1 MNHEY and CDR2 SMNVEV (reference sequence). CDR3 residues: CASSSWTGAFF. CDR3 coding DNA: TGTGCCAGCAGTTCGTGGACTGGAGCTTTCTTT.

The chain couples TRBV9 to TRBJ2-3, with D possibly TRBD2 on 5 matching bases. Deletions cut 0 bases from V and 3 bases from J, with 8 bases between. This CDR3 comprises 14 residues. Germline V gives CDR1 SGDLS, CDR2 YYNGEE. Here the CDR3 reads CASSVAGRTDTQYF. The CDR3 DNA follows: TGTGCCAGCAGCGTAGCGGGAAGGACAGATACGCAGTATTTT.

The V and J genes are TRBV15 and TRBJ2-5, with 7 positions matching TRBD2. The CDR3 has 14 amino acids. Germline V gene data show CDR1 as LNHNV and CDR2 as YYDKDF (reference sequence). V lost 0 bases, J lost 5 bases, and 3 bases stayed unmatched. CDR3 amino acids: CATSRDTRGETQYF. The CDR3 nucleotides are TGTGCCACCAGCAGAGATACGCGGGGGGAGACCCAGTACTTC.

This clonotype was seen a handful of times. This sequence joins TRBV7-8 and TRBJ2-1; possibly TRBD1 or TRBD2 for D (5 bases each). Trimming took off 3 bases at V and 6 bases at J, with 15 bases between the two ends. The CDR3 consists of 15 residues. Germline-derived CDR1 and CDR2 are SGHVS and FQNEAQ. CDR3 in DNA: TGTGCCAGCAGCTTCTACTTTGGGACCCGCAATGAGCAGTTCTTC. Protein product: CASSFYFGTRNEQFF.

J is TRBJ1-1 and V is TRBV6-2 or TRBV6-3; TRBD1 matches at 7 bases. V was clipped by 0 bases and J by 6 bases; unmatched bases: 7. Germline CDR1 is MNHEY and CDR2 is SVGEGT. The CDR3 covers 15 residues. This CDR3 reads CASSYSQGNSAEAFF. CDR3 nucleotides: TGTGCCAGCAGTTACTCACAGGGGAATAGTGCTGAAGCTTTCTTT.

The chain combines TRBV5-1 with TRBJ1-2; D gene uncertain. Trimming stripped 4 bases from V and 4 bases from J, with 11 bases between. From germline, CDR1 is SGHRS and CDR2 YFSETQ. There are 13 residues in the CDR3. CDR3 amino acids: CASSPEDAYGYTF. The CDR3 DNA reads as TGCGCCAGCAGCCCAGAGGACGCCTATGGCTACACCTTC.

The V and J genes are TRBV14 and TRBJ1-6; D remains ambiguous. CDR1 and CDR2 (germline): SGHDN, FVKESK. The CDR3 contains 14 residues. The V end lost 8 bases, the J end lost 0 bases, and 8 bases lay between the germline ends. The CDR3: CASQQSSYNSPLHF. CDR3 in DNA: TGTGCCAGCCAACAGAGCTCCTATAATTCACCCCTCCACTTT.

This clonotype was recorded a few times. The V call is TRBV6-1, the J call TRBJ2-1; TRBD1 is a possible D gene (6 bases). The DNA end is a closer match to TRBJ2-7, so the J assignment may be wrong. The CDR3 is 14 amino acids. The germline V gene has CDR1 MNHNS and CDR2 SASEGT. CDR3: CASSSPGQSYEQYF. DNA for the CDR3: TGTGCCAGCAGCAGCCCTGGACAGTCTTACGAGCAGTACTTC.

Regarding this clonotype: The junction shows a germline mismatch at one end, possibly a read error. The rearrangement joins TRBV7-3 to TRBJ1-1; D remains unclear. Germline loops: CDR1 SGHTA, CDR2 FQGTGA. The CDR3 covers 13 residues. CDR3 in DNA: TGTGCCAGCAGCTTTCAGGCGAACACTGAGGCTTTCTTT. Translated: CASSFQANTEAFF.

This clonotype was picked up a small number of times. This chain uses TRBV5-4 with TRBJ1-2; D is undetermined. The germline V gene encodes CDR1 SGHNT and CDR2 YYREEE (reference sequence). Trimming pared 0 bases from V and 4 bases from J, leaving 16 bases between. This CDR3 has 16 residues. The CDR3 is CASSLEKGRSFYGYTF. The CDR3 DNA sequence: TGTGCCAGCAGCTTGGAAAAGGGCAGGTCATTCTATGGCTACACCTTC.

The V gene is TRBV7-9, the J gene TRBJ2-1, with unresolved D. This CDR3 is built from 15 residues. The V gene's germline CDR1 is SEHNR and CDR2 FQNEAQ (reference sequence). The V and J ends lost 5 bases and 0 bases respectively, with 11 bases between them. CDR3 sequence reads: CASSLGIFSYNEQFF. CDR3 DNA: TGTGCCAGCAGCCTGGGGATTTTCTCCTACAATGAGCAGTTCTTC.

The J gene is TRBJ1-6, the V gene TRBV19; D gene uncertain. The germline CDR1 and CDR2 sequences are LNHDA and SQIVND (reference sequence). The V end lost 5 bases, the J end lost 8 bases, and 13 bases lay between the germline ends. This CDR3 has 14 amino acids. CDR3 sequence (DNA): TGTGCCAGTAGTGCCAGCTTATTCTATTCACCCCTCCACTTT. Translating it yields CASSASLFYSPLHF.

By share, this clonotype counts as medium-sized (0.01 to 0.1%). The chain has TRBV18 and TRBJ1-2; perhaps TRBD1 as D (5 bases). The V gene lost 3 bases and the J gene lost 6 bases, with 20 bases spanning the gap. The CDR3 length is 16 residues. Per germline, CDR1 KGHSH and CDR2 LQKENI. The CDR3 protein is CASSPNLGGAEDGYTF. In nucleotides, the CDR3 is TGTGCCAGCTCACCTAACCTAGGTGGGGCGGAGGATGGCTACACCTTC.

The chain uses TRBV19 and TRBJ1-4, with 7 bases lining up with TRBD1. J was trimmed by 3 bases and V by 6 bases; bases with no gene match: 7. CDR1 is LNHDA, CDR2 SQIVND, per germline (reference sequence). The CDR3 sequence is 15 residues long. In nucleotides, the CDR3 is TGTGCCAGTAGAACCTCCGGGACAGCTAATGAAAAACTGTTTTTT. This sequence encodes CASRTSGTANEKLFF.

This clonotype was counted a few times. V gene TRBV11-2 combines with J gene TRBJ1-2; 11 bases are a match to TRBD1. Germline assignment: CDR1 SGHAT and CDR2 FQNNGV. CDR3 length equals 15 residues. The ends lost 3 bases at V and 8 bases at J; junction bases unmatched: 8. In nucleotides, the CDR3 is TGTGCCAGCAGCTTGCTGGGACAGGGGGTGAACGGCTACACCTTC. Protein: CASSLLGQGVNGYTF.

V usage is TRBV30 and J usage is TRBJ1-1; D is undetermined. Between the trimmed V and J ends, which lost 4 bases and 5 bases, there was a span of 14 bases. The germline V gene has CDR1 GTSNPN and CDR2 SVGIG (reference sequence). This CDR3 contains 13 residues. The CDR3 spells CAWTVGRDTEAFF. The CDR3 nucleotides are TGTGCCTGGACCGTGGGGAGGGATACTGAAGCTTTCTTT.

This chain connects TRBV20-1 to TRBJ2-1; 13 nucleotides match TRBD2. Trimming took 5 bases from V and 0 from J; bases not matched to a gene: 13. Germline loops: CDR1 DFQATT, CDR2 SNEGSKA (reference sequence). This CDR3 is 19 amino acids long. CDR3 nucleotides: TGCAGTGCTCCCCGGACTAGCGGGGGTCCCTTGAGCTCCTACAATGAGCAGTTCTTC. Translated: CSAPRTSGGPLSSYNEQFF.

J is TRBJ2-3 and V is TRBV7-3; 9 bases map to TRBD2. CDR1 SGHTA and CDR2 FQGTGA come from the germline V gene. The junction had 7 bases not matched to a gene; V was cut back by 1 base and J by 5 bases. The length of the CDR3 is 16 residues. This CDR3 is CASSLISGSAGDTQYF. The CDR3 DNA follows: TGTGCCAGCAGCTTAATTAGCGGGAGCGCGGGAGATACGCAGTATTTT.

The V gene is TRBV20-1, the J gene TRBJ1-1; a weak D match, TRBD1 (5 bases). This CDR3 is built from 13 residues. In germline, CDR1 is DFQATT, CDR2 SNEGSKA (reference sequence). Trimming pared 4 bases from V and 4 bases from J, leaving 13 bases between. CDR3 residues: CSANRIGGTEAFF. Here the CDR3 DNA reads TGCAGTGCTAACCGCATCGGGGGCACTGAAGCTTTCTTT.

This clonotype was detected a few times. The rearrangement uses TRBV6-2 or TRBV6-3 and TRBJ1-1; weak D call: TRBD1 (5 bases). Between the trimmed V and J ends, which lost 4 bases and 4 bases, there was a span of 10 bases. Germline V gives CDR1 MNHEY, CDR2 SVGEGT. This CDR3 is 13 amino acids long. CDR3 in amino acids: CASSLQAATEAFF. DNA of the CDR3: TGTGCCAGCAGTTTACAGGCCGCCACTGAAGCTTTCTTT.